The sample holds a few counts of the clone carrying this TCR beta chain. The antigen is unknown. The source of the sample is a study of T cell repertoires in cytomegalovirus infection. Study-level background: Based on public TCR beta signatures, there were indications of CMV infection and of a matching HLA type.

TCRdb recomputed calls from the reads with MiXCR, one row per CDR3 protein. There are roughly 230,000 distinct CDR3 sequences in the sample; 6.5% occur only once, and about 6.3% lies in the top ten. Whole-study findings and limits: Ex vivo, HLA-C-restricted CMV-specific TCR beta clonotypes prevailed over the rest of the response.

Trimming took off 0 bases at V and 5 bases at J, with 13 bases between the two ends. The CDR3 runs 14 residues. CDR1 is DFQATT and CDR2 is SNEGSKA in the germline V gene (reference sequence). Sequencing used PBMCs. This sequence originates from a human donor in good health (CMV status not recorded). Some clones in this sample may be carry-over from other donors' samples. V is TRBV20-1 and J is TRBJ1-1, with a possible D match to TRBD1 (6 bases). The CDR3 spells CSARDGGGRTEAFF. The CDR3 DNA follows: TGCAGTGCTAGAGATGGGGGCGGAAGAACTGAAGCTTTCTTT.